This paragraph covers one TCR beta chain sequence. Its specificity is unknown. These data are taken from a study of long-term antiretroviral therapy in people with HIV. Germline V gives CDR1 SEHNR, CDR2 FQNEAQ (reference sequence). The V and J ends lost 6 bases and 2 bases respectively, with 18 bases between them. CDR3 length: 16 residues. Survey-level resolution applied to immunoSEQ assay v3.0. The data were produced by immunoSEQ multiplex PCR, yet TCRdb's version contains in-frame clones alone and is incomplete. The profile shows more than 20,000 clones, about 80% of them singletons. Study observations and caveats: The data indicate that diversity increased after ART but remained below transplant donor controls. Collection of the blood, which took place between about 2004 and 2018, possibly occurred under older ART regimens. Within the repertoire, clones expanded before ART were dominant at all time points.

The clonotype was recovered from a man aged 18 to 29 with HIV. Sequenced material: unsorted PBMCs, taken 0.5 years after starting antiretroviral therapy. V is TRBV7-9 and J is TRBJ2-3, with D tentatively TRBD2 (6 bases). The CDR3 loop is CASRMKGTDFTDTQYF. The CDR3 region has the DNA TGTGCCAGCAGAATGAAAGGGACTGACTTCACAGATACGCAGTATTTT.